These 22 T cell receptor beta chains originate from one sample sequenced in a study of cytomegalovirus exposure and HLA in healthy donors. Both 60 Vbeta primers and 13 Jbeta primers went into the PCR. Sequenced by immunoSEQ multiplex PCR; TCRdb stores in-frame clones only, minus some. The sample includes around 150,000 clones, roughly three quarters of them seen just once. The sequenced material came from PBMCs. These receptor sequences come from a man aged 40-49 years in good health and CMV-seropositive.

The CDR3 is CASTIGRINAGELFF. CDR3 bases: TGTGCCAGCACCATCGGCAGGATTAACGCCGGGGAGCTGTTTTTT. V usage is TRBV6-5 and J usage is TRBJ2-2; D gene ambiguous. V was shortened by 7 bases and J by 6 bases, with 18 bases between the two germline ends. The CDR3 has 15 residues. CDR1 and CDR2 (germline): MNHEY, SVGAGI.

Only a few counts were recorded for this clone. V usage is TRBV7-2 and J usage is TRBJ2-4, with 10 positions matching TRBD1. J lost 0 bases, V lost 1 base, and 6 bases had no gene match. Per the germline V gene, CDR1 is SGHTA and CDR2 is FQGNSA. This CDR3 contains 18 residues. The CDR3 spells CASSLGYRDRGAKNIQYF. The CDR3 DNA is TGTGCCAGCAGCTTAGGGTATCGGGACAGGGGAGCCAAAAACATTCAGTACTTC.

V and J are TRBV25-1 and TRBJ1-6; D gene unclear. The V end lost 4 bases, the J end lost 4 bases, and 5 bases lay between the germline ends. Germline V gene data show CDR1 as MGHDK and CDR2 as SYGVNS. The CDR3 sequence is 13 residues long. In nucleotides, the CDR3 is TGTGCCAGCAGTGGGCAGTATAATTCACCCCTCCACTTT. This gives the protein CASSGQYNSPLHF.

The rearrangement uses TRBV7-9 and TRBJ2-1, with 7 bases matching TRBD1. The germline V gene encodes CDR1 SEHNR and CDR2 FQNEAQ (reference sequence). The junction had 1 base not matched to a gene; V was cut back by 5 bases and J by 6 bases. This CDR3 is built from 12 residues. The CDR3 DNA sequence: TGTGCCAGCAGCGGACAGGTCAATGAGCAGTTCTTC. Translation gives CASSGQVNEQFF.

This clone was seen more than once but under ten times. The chain combines TRBV9 with TRBJ1-4; D is perhaps TRBD1 (6 bases). The CDR3 is 17 amino acids. Germline lookup yields CDR1 SGDLS and CDR2 YYNGEE. Trimming cost V 4 bases and J 3 bases, with 19 bases left between them. In DNA, the CDR3 is TGTGCCAGCAGCCCGCGGGGGGGGGCGCCGCCTAATGAAAAACTGTTTTTT. This translates into CASSPRGGAPPNEKLFF.

This sequence joins TRBV21-1 and TRBJ1-2; the D call TRBD1 from the table was never checked on the DNA. TRBV21-1 is a pseudogene. The CDR3 loop spans 15 amino acids. CDR3 DNA: TGTGCCAGCAGCAAACGAGACATTCCGAACTATGGCTACACCTTC. Protein product: CASSKRDIPNYGYTF.

This clone occurred once. The chain employs TRBV5-6 and TRBJ2-7; 9 nucleotides match TRBD1. The CDR3 length is 15 residues. The J segment lost 3 bases and the V segment lost 3 bases, leaving 7 bases of the junction unmatched. The germline CDR1 and CDR2 sequences are SGHDT and YYEEEE. The CDR3 loop reads CASSSIGTGIYEQYF. DNA for the CDR3: TGTGCCAGCAGCTCGATTGGGACAGGGATCTACGAGCAGTACTTC.

The chain joins TRBV7-2 to TRBJ1-3; a possible D gene is TRBD1 (6 bases). Looked up from germline, CDR1 is SGHTA and CDR2 is FQGNSA. This CDR3 has 16 amino acids. V shed 4 bases and J shed 0 bases, with 13 bases lying between them. The CDR3 DNA follows: TGTGCCAGCAGCTCTACAGGGCACCTCTCTGGAAACACCATATATTTT. This translates into CASSSTGHLSGNTIYF. Drawing the rest from reference TRBV7-2 and TRBJ1-3, the complete variable domain is GAGVSQSPSNKVTEKGKDVELRCDPISGHTALYWYRQSLGQGLEFLIYFQGNSAPDKSGLPSDRFSAERTGGSVSTLTIQRTQQEDSAVYLCASSSTGHLSGNTIYFGEGSWLTVV.

The V gene is TRBV11-3, the J gene TRBJ2-1; 9 bases match TRBD2. Germline assignment: CDR1 SGHNT and CDR2 YENEEA. V lost 1 base to trimming and J lost 8 bases; unmatched junction nucleotides: 9. This CDR3 has 16 residues. The DNA of the CDR3 is TGTGCCAGCAGCTTAGGGGGTTCGAGCGGGGGGCATGAGCAGTTCTTC. Translated, it gives CASSLGGSSGGHEQFF.

The V call is TRBV6-5, the J call TRBJ1-6; 7 bases are a match to TRBD1. The V gene end was trimmed by 5 bases and the J gene end by 5 bases; junction bases not matched to a gene: 3. This CDR3 region has 14 residues. The V gene's germline CDR1 is MNHEY and CDR2 SVGAGI. For the CDR3, the DNA is TGTGCCAGCAGTATGGACAGGAATAATTCACCCCTCCACTTT. Translation gives CASSMDRNNSPLHF.

The rearrangement links TRBV6-1 to TRBJ2-7, with D perhaps TRBD1 (7 bases). This CDR3 has 18 residues. Trimming pared 4 bases from V and 2 bases from J, leaving 24 bases between. The germline V gene encodes CDR1 MNHNS and CDR2 SASEGT. CDR3 DNA sequence: TGTGCCAGCAGTGGACGGGACACGGGAGACAGGGATCCCTACGAGCAGTACTTC. Amino acid sequence: CASSGRDTGDRDPYEQYF.

Here the CDR3 reads CASSSRTGVMNTEAFF. Written as DNA, the CDR3 is TGTGCCAGCAGTTCCCGGACAGGGGTTATGAACACTGAAGCTTTCTTT. The chain is built from TRBV27 and TRBJ1-1; TRBD1 matches at 9 bases. The germline V gene has CDR1 MNHEY and CDR2 SMNVEV (reference sequence). V lost 4 bases and J lost 0; bases outside the gene matches: 6. This CDR3 has 16 amino acids.

The V and J genes are TRBV19 and TRBJ2-5; D is perhaps TRBD2 (7 bases). Trimming stripped 5 bases from V and 6 bases from J, with 16 bases between. The CDR3 has 14 amino acids. Germline V gives CDR1 LNHDA, CDR2 SQIVND (reference sequence). The CDR3 loop reads CASSLGGGRKTQYF. Written as DNA, the CDR3 is TGTGCCAGTAGTCTGGGAGGGGGGCGAAAGACCCAGTACTTC.

J is TRBJ2-3 and V is TRBV5-4; 7 nucleotides match TRBD2. The CDR3 sequence is 15 residues long. Germline V lookup: CDR1 SGHNT, CDR2 YYREEE (reference sequence). Losses at the gene ends were 3 bases for V and 5 bases for J; bases not matched to a gene: 9. The CDR3 loop is CASSWGGGGGDTQYF. In DNA form, the CDR3 reads TGTGCCAGCAGCTGGGGGGGTGGGGGTGGAGATACGCAGTATTTT.

The rearrangement uses TRBV10-3 and TRBJ1-1, with D perhaps matching TRBD1 (5 bases). This CDR3 is 14 amino acids long. Germline CDR1 and CDR2: ENHRY and SYGVKD. Between the trimmed V and J ends, which lost 2 bases and 1 base, there was a span of 8 bases. CDR3 in DNA: TGTGCCATCAGTGAGGGTCAGGGGAACACTGAAGCTTTCTTT. Its protein is CAISEGQGNTEAFF.

This chain joins TRBV28 and TRBJ1-4; a possible D gene is TRBD1 (6 bases). V was pared by 2 bases and J by 0 bases, with 13 bases between. CDR1 is MDHEN and CDR2 is SYDVKM in the germline V gene. The CDR3 spans 17 residues. The CDR3 DNA reads TGTGCCAGCAGTTTAGGGCAGGGGTCTGCAACTAATGAAAAACTGTTTTTT. Its translation is CASSLGQGSATNEKLFF.

CDR3 nucleotide sequence: TGTGCCAGCAGTGATGCCCAGGGGGCGAATGAAAAACTGTTTTTT. Its protein product is CASSDAQGANEKLFF. The rearrangement joins TRBV2 to TRBJ1-4; TRBD1 aligns across 8 bases. J was trimmed by 5 bases and V by 3 bases; bases with no gene match: 5. This CDR3 spans 15 amino acids. Looked up from germline, CDR1 is SNHLY and CDR2 is FYNNEI.

CDR3 amino acids: CASSPTRTGRLETQYF. The DNA of the CDR3 is TGTGCCAGCAGCCCTACTCGGACAGGGAGGTTGGAGACCCAGTACTTC. The chain employs TRBV27 and TRBJ2-5; the match to TRBD1 covers 8 bases. V shed 6 bases, J shed 5 bases, and the junction held 14 bases outside the gene matches. Germline lookup yields CDR1 MNHEY and CDR2 SMNVEV (reference sequence). This CDR3 comprises 16 residues.

The chain joins TRBV9 to TRBJ1-1; D is unclear. V lost 3 bases to trimming and J lost 1 base, with 7 bases between them. The CDR3 spans 13 residues. The germline CDR1 and CDR2 sequences are SGDLS and YYNGEE. DNA for the CDR3: TGTGCCAGCAGCGACGGGAGGAACACTGAAGCTTTCTTT. This gives the protein CASSDGRNTEAFF.

V is TRBV30 and J is TRBJ1-2; tentatively, D is TRBD1 (6 bases). The CDR3 covers 14 residues. Per the germline V gene, CDR1 is GTSNPN and CDR2 is SVGIG (reference sequence). V was pared by 2 bases and J by 3 bases, with 13 bases between. The CDR3 nucleotides read TGTGCCTGGAGTACCAGGGGCAGGGACTATGGCTACACCTTC. Translation gives CAWSTRGRDYGYTF.

The V gene is TRBV5-4, the J gene TRBJ1-1, with D tentatively TRBD1 (6 bases). The CDR3 runs to 16 residues. Per germline, CDR1 SGHNT and CDR2 YYREEE (reference sequence). Trimming shortened V by 7 bases and J by 4 bases, and 23 bases separated the two germline ends. CDR3 in DNA: TGTGCCAGCCGCGAGGGTGCAGGGGTAGTTAGCACTGAAGCTTTCTTT. It is translated as CASREGAGVVSTEAFF.

This sequence joins TRBV7-9 and TRBJ2-5; a weak D match, TRBD1 (5 bases). This CDR3 comprises 14 residues. The V end lost 4 bases, the J end lost 5 bases, and 14 bases lay between the germline ends. Germline V gene data show CDR1 as SEHNR and CDR2 as FQNEAQ (reference sequence). This chain's CDR3 is CASSSQGRAETQYF. CDR3 DNA: TGTGCCAGCAGCTCCCAGGGCAGGGCGGAGACCCAGTACTTC.